Following are 12 T cell receptor beta chains from one sample sequenced in a study of blood T cell repertoires in COVID-19. Data came from immunoSEQ multiplex PCR; TCRdb stores just in-frame clones and leaves some out. This table has tens of thousands of clones, over 80% appearing once. Sequencing was carried out using peripheral blood. All receptors derive from an elderly woman with active or convalescent COVID-19.

This chain links TRBV5-1 with TRBJ2-5; 10 bases line up with TRBD2. Germline V lookup: CDR1 SGHRS, CDR2 YFSETQ. V lost 4 bases to trimming and J lost 4 bases; unmatched junction nucleotides: 7. CDR3 length: 15 amino acids. The CDR3: CASSPSGGGRETQYF. In nucleotides, the CDR3 is TGCGCCAGCAGCCCTAGCGGGGGAGGGCGAGAGACCCAGTACTTC.

This clone was picked up one time. The V gene is TRBV6-5, the J gene TRBJ1-3; D call uncertain. The CDR3 totals 13 residues. With 7 bases removed from V and 8 bases from J, the gap between germline ends came to 15 bases. Germline V lookup: CDR1 MNHEY, CDR2 SVGAGI. The CDR3 DNA follows: TGTGCCAGCACTCGACCCGGGATGGACACCATATATTTT. Translation: CASTRPGMDTIYF.

V gene TRBV11-3 combines with J gene TRBJ2-7; 8 nucleotides align to TRBD1. Germline CDR1 SGHNT, CDR2 YENEEA. The trim removed 5 bases at V and 4 bases at J, leaving 4 bases unmatched. This CDR3 has 13 residues. The CDR3 DNA reads as TGTGCCAGCAGCCAGGGGGCGGGGTACGAGCAGTACTTC. It translates to CASSQGAGYEQYF.

J is TRBJ2-1 and V is TRBV1; TRBD2, the table's D call, lacks a check against the DNA. TRBV1 is annotated as a pseudogene. The CDR3 runs 16 residues. The CDR3 coding sequence is TGCACCAGCAGCCAAGATTTCGCGGGGGAATACAATGAGCAGTTCTTC. It specifies CTSSQDFAGEYNEQFF.

The chain couples TRBV5-5 to TRBJ2-1, with 7 nucleotides matching TRBD2. Germline V CDR1 and CDR2: SGHKS, YYEKEE (reference sequence). There are 14 residues in the CDR3. V was clipped by 0 bases and J by 9 bases; unmatched bases: 6. The CDR3 DNA sequence: TGTGCCAGCAGCTTGGATGCGGGGGTGGGTGAGCAGTTCTTC. Its translation: CASSLDAGVGEQFF.

This clone has just one count. The chain joins TRBV7-2 to TRBJ1-5; TRBD1 agrees at 9 bases. V dropped 5 bases and J dropped 6; count of bases not matched to a gene: 8. CDR1 and CDR2 from the germline V gene are SGHTA and FQGNSA. The CDR3 extends over 15 amino acids. The CDR3 sequence is CASSKDRGGIQPQHF. CDR3 nucleotides: TGTGCCAGCAGCAAGGACAGGGGTGGGATTCAGCCCCAGCATTTT.

This clone was found once. The genes are TRBV29-1 and TRBJ2-2, with 7 bases matching TRBD1. After removal of 6 bases from V and 6 bases from J, the junction contained 4 bases not matched to a gene. This CDR3 has 12 residues. The V gene's germline CDR1 is SQVTM and CDR2 ANQGSEA. The CDR3 nucleotides read TGCAGCGTAGACCAGGGGGCCGGGGAGCTGTTTTTT. Protein product: CSVDQGAGELFF.

This clone has a single count. V and J are TRBV30 and TRBJ1-3; maybe TRBD1 (6 bases). CDR1 GTSNPN and CDR2 SVGIG come from the germline V gene (reference sequence). V lost 0 bases and J lost 4, with 13 bases in between. This CDR3 comprises 15 residues. The chain's CDR3 is CAWSVPGASGNTIYF. CDR3 bases: TGTGCCTGGAGTGTACCAGGGGCGTCCGGAAACACCATATATTTT.

The genes are TRBV6-6 and TRBJ1-5, with 8 bases matching TRBD1. After removal of 4 bases from V and 5 bases from J, the junction contained 10 bases not matched to a gene. CDR1 MNHNY and CDR2 SVGAGI come from the germline V gene (reference sequence). The CDR3 is 16 amino acids. CDR3 sequence reads: CASSSTPAGGDQPQHF. Written as DNA, the CDR3 is TGTGCCAGCAGTTCTACCCCTGCAGGGGGCGATCAGCCCCAGCATTTT.

The V and J genes are TRBV27 and TRBJ2-5; tentative D call: TRBD2 (6 bases). The CDR3 has 16 amino acids. Germline CDR1 reads MNHEY; CDR2 reads SMNVEV (reference sequence). The germline V and J ends were trimmed by 6 bases and 1 base, with 18 bases remaining between them. This CDR3 reads CASRRTGRESQETQYF. The CDR3 DNA sequence: TGTGCCAGCAGACGAACGGGGCGGGAAAGCCAAGAGACCCAGTACTTC.

The rearrangement joins TRBV6-5 to TRBJ2-2; D is perhaps TRBD1 (6 bases). Germline V gene data show CDR1 as MNHEY and CDR2 as SVGAGI. V shed 7 bases and J shed 6 bases, with 18 bases lying between them. The CDR3 has 15 residues. The CDR3 loop is CASTSEYRAAGELFF. As DNA, the CDR3 is TGTGCCAGCACCAGTGAATACAGGGCGGCCGGGGAGCTGTTTTTT.

The chain couples TRBV27 to TRBJ2-7; possibly TRBD1 for D (5 bases). V gave up 2 bases and J gave up 3 bases, with 11 bases separating them. The length of the CDR3 is 14 residues. Germline V gene data show CDR1 as MNHEY and CDR2 as SMNVEV (reference sequence). CDR3 sequence reads: CASSLRRQNYEQYF. The CDR3 DNA is TGTGCCAGCAGTTTACGGCGACAGAACTACGAGCAGTACTTC.